A selection of T cell receptor beta chains follows, all from one sample in a study of CD8 T cells in ankylosing spondylitis. TCRdb reprocessed the 5' RACE reads with MiXCR, giving one entry per CDR3 protein. The table records 200,000 to 300,000 distinct CDR3 sequences, around a tenth of them present only once. Sequencing input: blood, either unsorted or a sorted T cell fraction (not recorded which). These receptors came from a male donor with ankylosing spondylitis or in good health (not recorded which). The conserved cysteine and the conserved F or W are not part of the CDR3 here. The D gene is left open where the match is weak.

D gene,V gene,CDR3 protein
TRBD1,TRBV5-1,ASSFRDSDEETQY
TRBD2,TRBV7-6,ASSLGVLAGEDTQY
TRBD1,TRBV12-3/TRBV12-4,ADSPGQGNTIY
NA,TRBV10-1,ASSELPGREQY
NA,TRBV5-1,ASSLEGAGFLREQY
NA,TRBV27,ASQGRPYEQY
TRBD1,TRBV20-1,SAMKPGQANTGELF
NA,TRBV27,ASSDGQSAGEQY
TRBD2,TRBV10-1,ASSLAGGRDEQF
TRBD1,TRBV29-1,SVMTGEKLNEQF
TRBD2,TRBV5-1,ASSPSGTSVGELF
NA,TRBV15,ATSRDEDTNQPQH
NA,TRBV5-1,ASSLDIGLETQY
TRBD2,TRBV4-1,ASSQGGGADTQY
NA,TRBV9,ASSPDTAGETQY
TRBD1,TRBV18,ASSRTGNTDTQY
TRBD2,TRBV25-1,ASSPGLAGGRSYNEQF
NA,TRBV5-1,ASSSRRTGSENGYT
NA,TRBV11-2,ASSLTTGYEQY
NA,TRBV6-1,ATFTGAYSYEQY
TRBD2,TRBV7-9,ASSTSGGAYNEQF
NA,TRBV6-1,ASSDRGVGELF
TRBD2,TRBV12-3/TRBV12-4,ASIGGEREVAHTGELF
NA,TRBV7-8,ASSLEIGRTEAF
TRBD2,TRBV27,ASKVAGGTGELF
NA,TRBV7-2,ASSIIEGNEQF
TRBD1,TRBV27,ASRTGQLGETQY
NA,TRBV28,ASSLSAQETQY
TRBD1,TRBV7-8,ASSFATGGASGELF